Each of the 18 T cell receptor beta chains below was sequenced from the same sample in a study of CD8 T cells in ankylosing spondylitis. Findings of the study overall: Roughly eight highly homologous variants formed a TCR beta motif that appeared characteristic of ankylosing spondylitis blood.

The antigens these receptors bind are not known. One entry per CDR3 protein results from TCRdb running MiXCR on the 5' RACE reads. The table lists 700,000 or so distinct CDR3 sequences, under 20% of them singletons. The sequencing input was blood, either unsorted or a sorted T cell fraction (not recorded which). The receptors derive from a male donor with ankylosing spondylitis.

CDR3 sequence (DNA): TGCAGTGCTAGAGATCCCCAAGCCTCAGGACGCGAGCAGTACTTC. It specifies CSARDPQASGREQYF. The V gene is TRBV20-1, the J gene TRBJ2-7; D call uncertain. The CDR3 spans 15 residues. V was pared by 0 bases and J by 6 bases, with 18 bases between. Germline V lookup: CDR1 DFQATT, CDR2 SNEGSKA (reference sequence).

This clonotype was observed a few times. CDR3: CASSPRDREYNEQFF. CDR3 nucleotides: TGTGCCAGCAGCCCCAGGGACAGGGAGTACAATGAGCAGTTCTTC. The chain uses TRBV14 and TRBJ2-1; 9 bases match TRBD1. The CDR3 length is 15 residues. Germline V gives CDR1 SGHDN, CDR2 FVKESK. Trimming at V came to 4 bases and at J to 4 bases, leaving 5 bases not matched to a gene.

This clonotype has more than one count but fewer than ten. This chain joins TRBV5-5 and TRBJ1-4, with 9 bases identical to TRBD1. This CDR3 is 17 amino acids long. Germline V gene lookup returns CDR1 SGHKS and CDR2 YYEKEE (reference sequence). Trimming at V came to 4 bases and at J to 0 bases, leaving 7 bases not matched to a gene. CDR3 nucleotide sequence: TGTGCCAGCAGCCCCGGGACAGGGCCTACAACTAATGAAAAACTGTTTTTT. This gives the protein CASSPGTGPTTNEKLFF.

The table lists this clonotype with a few counts. The CDR3 sequence: CSARETSGSSYNEQFF. The CDR3 nucleotides read TGCAGTGCTAGGGAAACTAGCGGAAGCTCCTACAATGAGCAGTTCTTC. This chain links TRBV20-1 with TRBJ2-1; 8 bases align to TRBD2. The CDR3 loop spans 16 amino acids. Germline V CDR1 and CDR2: DFQATT, SNEGSKA (reference sequence). V gave up 3 bases and J gave up 0 bases; unmatched junction bases: 7.

This clonotype has more than one count but fewer than ten. A read error may account for a junction end that differs from germline. The CDR3 DNA sequence: TGCAGAGCTAGGGGGACATCGAACACCGGGGAGCTGTTTTTT. Translated: CRARGTSNTGELFF. The chain couples TRBV20-1 to TRBJ2-2; D perhaps matches TRBD1 (6 bases). There are 14 residues in the CDR3. Germline V gives CDR1 DFQATT, CDR2 SNEGSKA (reference sequence).

This clonotype is judged medium-sized. The CDR3 region is CSVEDLEGKGGYTF. The CDR3 nucleotides are TGCAGCGTTGAAGATTTAGAGGGGAAGGGTGGCTACACCTTC. The chain uses TRBV29-1 and TRBJ1-2; maybe TRBD1 (5 bases). Trimming pared 0 bases from V and 7 bases from J, leaving 15 bases between. Germline lookup yields CDR1 SQVTM and CDR2 ANQGSEA. The CDR3 has 14 residues.

This clonotype was seen a few times. This rearrangement joins TRBV5-1 to TRBJ1-1; weak D call: TRBD1 (5 bases). Per the germline V gene, CDR1 is SGHRS and CDR2 is YFSETQ. V gave up 4 bases and J gave up 5 bases, with 18 bases separating them. The CDR3 runs 15 residues. The CDR3 region is CASSPGPGTATEAFF. For the CDR3, the DNA is TGCGCCAGCAGCCCTGGACCCGGGACCGCGACTGAAGCTTTCTTT. Full variable domain (missing parts from reference TRBV5-1 and TRBJ1-1): KAGVTQTPRYLIKTRGQQVTLSCSPISGHRSVSWYQQTPGQGLQFLFEYFSETQRNKGNFPGRFSGRQFSNSRSEMNVSTLELGDSALYLCASSPGPGTATEAFFGQGTRLTVV.

The V and J genes are TRBV24-1 and TRBJ2-1; tentative D call: TRBD1 (5 bases). CDR1 and CDR2 (germline): KGHDR, SFDVKD. V was clipped by 6 bases and J by 6 bases, with 8 bases between them. The CDR3 runs to 12 residues. CDR3 DNA: TGTGCCACCAGTAGGACATTCAATGAGCAGTTCTTC. Translated: CATSRTFNEQFF.

This clonotype has only a few counts. The chain recombines TRBV2 with TRBJ2-1; D is undetermined. There are 14 residues in the CDR3. V lost 7 bases and J lost 0, with 10 bases in between. Germline V gene lookup returns CDR1 SNHLY and CDR2 FYNNEI. The CDR3 DNA reads as TGTGCCAGCATGGGCTTGAGCTCCTACAATGAGCAGTTCTTC. It is translated as CASMGLSSYNEQFF.

This clonotype was counted between two and nine times. The V and J genes are TRBV20-1 and TRBJ2-5; no clear D. V shed 6 bases and J shed 0 bases, with 8 bases lying between them. This CDR3 comprises 12 residues. Germline V gene sequence: CDR1 DFQATT, CDR2 SNEGSKA (reference sequence). The CDR3 DNA is TGCAGTGCGGCCCAGTACCAAGAGACCCAGTACTTC. Its translation: CSAAQYQETQYF.

The V call is TRBV7-9, the J call TRBJ1-1; D is undetermined. The CDR3 spans 11 residues. The germline V gene encodes CDR1 SEHNR and CDR2 FQNEAQ (reference sequence). Trimming stripped 3 bases from V and 5 bases from J, with 4 bases between. The CDR3 nucleotides read TGTGCCAGCAGCTTTCAGACTGAAGCTTTCTTT. It specifies CASSFQTEAFF.

This clonotype was detected only a few times. The rearrangement links TRBV2 to TRBJ1-2, with D possibly matching TRBD1 (5 bases). Germline V gives CDR1 SNHLY, CDR2 FYNNEI. The V gene lost 7 bases and the J gene lost 0 bases, with 9 bases spanning the gap. This CDR3 is built from 13 residues. The CDR3 here is CASNTRANYGYTF. CDR3 sequence (DNA): TGTGCCAGCAACACCAGGGCTAACTATGGCTACACCTTC.

This clonotype was seen ten or more times. The chain employs TRBV7-9 and TRBJ1-2; perhaps TRBD1 as D (5 bases). There are 11 residues in the CDR3. The V gene lost 5 bases and the J gene lost 6 bases, with 7 bases spanning the gap. CDR1 is SEHNR, CDR2 FQNEAQ, per germline (reference sequence). The CDR3 protein is CASSEGDGYTF. The CDR3 region has the DNA TGTGCCAGCAGCGAAGGGGATGGCTACACCTTC.

As to this clonotype: No DNA is shown, since the ends of the CDR3 on it are uncertain; the CDR3 is the one TCRdb lists. The V and J genes are TRBV27 and TRBJ2-2; no check of the table's D call, TRBD2, against the DNA was made. CDR1 MNHEY and CDR2 SMNVEV come from the germline V gene (reference sequence). The CDR3 totals 18 residues, both ends included. The CDR3 loop is CASSSNRLAGNTGELFFF.

The CDR3 loop reads CASSYSGTDQETQYF. CDR3 coding DNA: TGTGCCAGCAGTTACTCCGGGACAGACCAAGAGACCCAGTACTTC. The chain uses TRBV6-5 and TRBJ2-5, with TRBD1 matching over 7 bases. Germline CDR1 reads MNHEY; CDR2 reads SVGAGI. J gave up 0 bases and V 0 bases, and 1 base lay outside the gene matches. There are 15 residues in the CDR3.

This clonotype showed up just a few times. This chain connects TRBV12-3 or TRBV12-4 to TRBJ2-3, with 8 nucleotides matching TRBD2. The CDR3 is 14 amino acids. The ends lost 4 bases at V and 8 bases at J; junction bases unmatched: 8. Written as DNA, the CDR3 is TGTGCCAGCAGTTCCGGGACTAGTGGGGGTACGCAGTATTTT. Its translation: CASSSGTSGGTQYF.

This sequence joins TRBV12-3 or TRBV12-4 and TRBJ2-6; 7 bases map to TRBD1. The CDR3 runs to 16 residues. After removal of 5 bases from V and 0 bases from J, the junction contained 4 bases not matched to a gene. This CDR3 is CASSRNRGSGANVLTF. CDR3 bases: TGTGCCAGCAGTCGTAACAGGGGCTCTGGGGCCAACGTCCTGACTTTC.

The J gene is TRBJ1-2, the V gene TRBV18, with 7 bases identical to TRBD1. There are 14 residues in the CDR3. Germline values: CDR1 KGHSH, CDR2 LQKENI. The V gene end was trimmed by 6 bases and the J gene end by 3 bases; junction bases not matched to a gene: 7. The CDR3 DNA sequence: TGTGCCAGCTCCCCCGACAGGGCGGACTATGGCTACACCTTC. Its translation: CASSPDRADYGYTF.